One sample yielded the 7 T cell receptor beta chains listed below, sequenced in a study of cytomegalovirus exposure and HLA in healthy donors. It was with 60 Vbeta and 13 Jbeta primers that the PCR ran. The table came from immunoSEQ multiplex PCR; TCRdb's copy has only in-frame clones and leaves some out. The sample shows roughly 180,000 clones, roughly 78% of them seen only once. Sequencing was carried out using PBMCs. The receptors shown here come from a woman aged 30 to 39 in good health and CMV-seronegative.

The V call is TRBV15, the J call TRBJ2-5; TRBD1 matches 9 bases. Germline trimming cut 9 bases from V and 4 bases from J; bases unmatched to any gene: 9. The CDR3 consists of 14 residues. The germline gives CDR1 LNHNV, CDR2 YYDKDF (reference sequence). This CDR3 reads CATLRDRVPETQYF. The CDR3 DNA reads as TGTGCCACTCTCCGGGACAGGGTCCCAGAGACCCAGTACTTC.

The chain joins TRBV5-6 to TRBJ1-1; the match to TRBD1 covers 7 bases. Trimming took 4 bases from V and 3 from J; bases not matched to a gene: 12. CDR3 size: 16 residues. The V gene's germline CDR1 is SGHDT and CDR2 YYEEEE. CDR3 sequence reads: CASSPGAGGRYTEAFF. The CDR3 coding sequence is TGTGCCAGCAGCCCCGGGGCAGGGGGTCGATACACTGAAGCTTTCTTT.

The J gene is TRBJ1-2, the V gene TRBV7-3, with D perhaps TRBD1 (6 bases). Germline CDR1 is SGHTA and CDR2 is FQGTGA. Between the trimmed V and J ends, which lost 4 bases and 0 bases, there was a span of 12 bases. The CDR3 has 15 amino acids. The CDR3 loop is CASSSRGPSNYGYTF. CDR3 coding DNA: TGTGCCAGCAGCTCCAGGGGCCCCTCTAACTATGGCTACACCTTC.

The genes are TRBV28 and TRBJ1-6; TRBD1 matches 9 bases. The germline CDR1 and CDR2 sequences are MDHEN and SYDVKM. J was trimmed by 5 bases and V by 4 bases; bases with no gene match: 3. There are 15 residues in the CDR3. The CDR3 DNA reads as TGTGCCAGCAGTTCGGGACAGGGCGATAATTCACCCCTCCACTTT. Translated, it gives CASSSGQGDNSPLHF.

J is TRBJ1-1 and V is TRBV7-9, with a possible D match to TRBD1 (5 bases). The CDR3 consists of 18 residues. Trimming removed 2 bases at V and 1 base at J, with 20 bases between. Germline-derived CDR1 and CDR2 are SEHNR and FQNEAQ (reference sequence). CDR3 bases: TGTGCCAGCAGCTTAACTCTTTACGCAGGGAAGGGGAACACTGAAGCTTTCTTT. It specifies CASSLTLYAGKGNTEAFF.

This chain links TRBV2 with TRBJ2-1; 11 nucleotides align to TRBD2. The V gene's germline CDR1 is SNHLY and CDR2 FYNNEI. The V and J ends lost 4 bases and 10 bases, in that order; junction bases with no gene match: 6. CDR3 size: 14 residues. The CDR3 bases are TGTGCCAGCAGTGTGGAAAGACTAGCGGGGGAGCAGTTCTTC. Translation: CASSVERLAGEQFF.

The chain has TRBV7-2 and TRBJ2-1; D is perhaps TRBD2 (5 bases). Trimming left V 3 bases short and J 7 bases short, with 10 bases between. The CDR3 covers 13 residues. The V gene's germline CDR1 is SGHTA and CDR2 FQGNSA. Here the CDR3 DNA reads TGTGCCAGCAGCTTTCCCGGGGTAAATGAGCAGTTCTTC. Protein sequence: CASSFPGVNEQFF.